This T cell receptor beta chain was recovered during a study of read filtering for tumor transcriptome and immune sequencing. Study context: R-ISS stage counts were under ten for I, about 15 for II, six or seven for III. DNase treatment preceded whole-transcriptome library preparation. Study-level results: Sorted CD138-negative bone marrow cells were not purified T cells.

The library was built from 400 ng RNA with molecular barcoded adaptors for alpha/delta and beta/gamma chains. From the reads, TCRdb called clonotypes with MiXCR, one entry per CDR3 protein. Found here are tens of thousands of distinct CDR3 sequences, around 19% of them singletons; the top ten hold approximately 11%. Germline V lookup: CDR1 LNHNV, CDR2 YYDKDF (reference sequence). CDR3 length: 15 amino acids. A note on this clonotype: Its antigen remains unknown. One end of the junction fails to match germline, which may point to a read error.

The J gene is TRBJ2-3, the V gene TRBV15; D possibly corresponds to TRBD1 (5 bases). This sequence originates from a donor aged 40 or older with multiple myeloma. Input material: a population of CD138-negative cells sorted from bone marrow. The CDR3 DNA reads as TGTGCCATCAGCAGAGATGGGGCTAGAACAGATACGCAGTATTTT. This sequence encodes CAISRDGARTDTQYF.